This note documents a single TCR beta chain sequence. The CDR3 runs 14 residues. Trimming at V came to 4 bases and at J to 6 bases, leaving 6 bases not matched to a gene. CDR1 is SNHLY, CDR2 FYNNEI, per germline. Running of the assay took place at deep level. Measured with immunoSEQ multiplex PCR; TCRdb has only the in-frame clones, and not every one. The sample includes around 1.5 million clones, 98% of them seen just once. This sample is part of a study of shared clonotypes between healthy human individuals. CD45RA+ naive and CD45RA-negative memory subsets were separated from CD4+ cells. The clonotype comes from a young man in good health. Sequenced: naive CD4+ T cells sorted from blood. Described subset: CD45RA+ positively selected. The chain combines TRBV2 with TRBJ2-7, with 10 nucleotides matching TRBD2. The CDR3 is CASSALAGQGEQYF. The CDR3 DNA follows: TGTGCCAGCAGTGCACTAGCGGGACAAGGCGAGCAGTACTTC.